The clone carrying this T cell receptor (beta chain) was seen many times. Antigen: not known. The time point is: newly diagnosed GD, antithyroid drugs for less than 3 months. After RNA was extracted from PBMCs, the TCR library was made from it. Diagnosis followed American Thyroid Association guidelines for Graves' disease. Collection of peripheral blood (nine milliliters) was done using EDTA tubes. These data originate in a study of regulatory T cells in long-lasting Graves disease. Points from the study as a whole: Segments TRBV28, TRBJ1-2 and TRBJ2-5 showed preferential usage in persistent disease. TCR diversity was lower in persistent than newly diagnosed Graves' disease.

Arm-PCR of CDR3 regions with iRepertoire HTBI primers generated TCR beta libraries. TCRdb passed the multiplex PCR reads through MiXCR, listing each CDR3 protein once. The sample shows about 320,000 distinct CDR3 sequences, under 20% of them seen only once. Trimming took off 4 bases at V and 4 bases at J, with 16 bases between the two ends. The CDR3 is 15 amino acids. This specimen consisted of peripheral blood mononuclear cells (PBMCs), obtained at new diagnosis, from a patient treated with antithyroid drugs. This sequence joins TRBV12-3 or TRBV12-4 and TRBJ1-2; D may be TRBD1 (6 bases). The TCR comes from a female donor with Graves disease. In DNA form, the CDR3 reads TGTGCCAGCAGTTCAAACAGGGCTGGGACCTATGGCTACACCTTC. It specifies CASSSNRAGTYGYTF.